This TCR beta chain was sequenced for a study of T cells in Graves' hyperthyroidism and ophthalmopathy. Study-wide results and limits: The model anticipated ophthalmopathy a median approximately six months pre-onset. Most clonotypes that expanded in the thyroid above 0.001 also showed up in blood.

The TCR beta CDR3 regions underwent amplification using RNA transcripts as the source. First-round RT-PCR targeting the TCR CDR3 was performed with the HTBI primer set. TCRdb re-called the multiplex PCR reads with MiXCR, one entry per CDR3 protein. The data contain a few hundred thousand distinct CDR3 sequences, under 15% of them singletons. Germline V gene sequence: CDR1 LNHDA, CDR2 SQIVND (reference sequence). This CDR3 comprises 16 residues. V lost 3 bases to trimming and J lost 10 bases, with 22 bases between them. In the case of this clonotype: Its antigen is unidentified.

Graves' hyperthyroidism without ophthalmopathy progression within 18 months was termed stable. Exclusion followed for patients with uncontrolled infection, other autoimmune disease, pregnancy or lactation. The sequence derives from a woman aged 25 to 39 with Graves' hyperthyroidism. V usage is TRBV19 and J usage is TRBJ2-1; possibly TRBD1 or TRBD2 for D (6 bases each). The sample taken for sequencing was blood. CDR3 nucleotide sequence: TGTGCCAGTAGTATCCCCCCCCCGGGGGCTGTAGGAGAGCAGTTCTTC. Protein: CASSIPPPGAVGEQFF.